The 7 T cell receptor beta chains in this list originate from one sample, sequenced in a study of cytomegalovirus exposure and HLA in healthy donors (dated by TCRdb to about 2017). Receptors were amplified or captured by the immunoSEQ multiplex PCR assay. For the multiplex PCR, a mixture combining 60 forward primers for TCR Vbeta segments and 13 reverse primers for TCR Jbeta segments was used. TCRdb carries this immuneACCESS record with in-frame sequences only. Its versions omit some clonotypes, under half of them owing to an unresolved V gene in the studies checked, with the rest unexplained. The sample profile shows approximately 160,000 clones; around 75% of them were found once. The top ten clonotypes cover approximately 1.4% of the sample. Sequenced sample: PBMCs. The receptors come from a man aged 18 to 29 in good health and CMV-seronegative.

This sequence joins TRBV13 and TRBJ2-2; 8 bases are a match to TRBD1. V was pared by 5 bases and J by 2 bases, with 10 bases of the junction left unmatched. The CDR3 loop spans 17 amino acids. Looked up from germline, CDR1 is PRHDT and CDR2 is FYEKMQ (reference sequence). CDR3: CASSPRWTGINTGELFF. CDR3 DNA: TGTGCCAGCAGCCCCCGCTGGACAGGGATCAACACCGGGGAGCTGTTTTTT.

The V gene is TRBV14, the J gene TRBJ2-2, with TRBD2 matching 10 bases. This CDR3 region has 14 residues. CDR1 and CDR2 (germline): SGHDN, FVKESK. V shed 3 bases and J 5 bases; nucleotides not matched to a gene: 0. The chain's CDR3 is CASSHSGRTGELFF. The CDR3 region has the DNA TGTGCCAGCAGCCATAGCGGGAGGACCGGGGAGCTGTTTTTT.

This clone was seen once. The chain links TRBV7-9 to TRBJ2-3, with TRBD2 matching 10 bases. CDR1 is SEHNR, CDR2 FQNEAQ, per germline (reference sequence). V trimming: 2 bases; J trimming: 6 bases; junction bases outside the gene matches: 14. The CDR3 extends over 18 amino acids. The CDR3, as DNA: TGTGCCAGCAGCTTACCCTCCCAACTAGCGGGGTGGGAGGATACGCAGTATTTT. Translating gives CASSLPSQLAGWEDTQYF.

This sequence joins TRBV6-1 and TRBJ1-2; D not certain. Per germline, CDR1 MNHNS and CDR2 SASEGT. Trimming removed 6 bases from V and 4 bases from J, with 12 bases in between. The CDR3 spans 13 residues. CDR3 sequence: CASRLDGLYGYTF. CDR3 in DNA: TGTGCCAGCAGATTGGACGGACTCTATGGCTACACCTTC.

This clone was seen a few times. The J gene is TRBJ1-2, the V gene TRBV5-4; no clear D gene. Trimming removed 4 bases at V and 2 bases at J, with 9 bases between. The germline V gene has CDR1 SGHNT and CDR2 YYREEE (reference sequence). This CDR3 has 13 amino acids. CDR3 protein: CASSEGENYGYTF. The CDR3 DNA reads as TGTGCCAGCAGCGAGGGAGAAAACTATGGCTACACCTTC.

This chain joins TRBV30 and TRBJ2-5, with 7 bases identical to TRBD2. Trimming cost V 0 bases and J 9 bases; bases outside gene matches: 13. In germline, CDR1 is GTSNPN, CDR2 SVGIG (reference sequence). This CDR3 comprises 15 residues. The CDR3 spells CAWSVGRVDREAQYF. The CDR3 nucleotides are TGTGCCTGGAGTGTAGGGCGGGTAGATCGGGAGGCCCAGTACTTC.

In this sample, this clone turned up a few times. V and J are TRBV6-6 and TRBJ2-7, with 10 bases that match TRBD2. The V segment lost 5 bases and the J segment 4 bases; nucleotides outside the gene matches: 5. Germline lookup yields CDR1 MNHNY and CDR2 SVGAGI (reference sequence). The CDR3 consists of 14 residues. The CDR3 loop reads CASSHGTSEYEQYF. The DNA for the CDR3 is TGTGCCAGCAGTCATGGGACTAGCGAGTACGAGCAGTACTTC.